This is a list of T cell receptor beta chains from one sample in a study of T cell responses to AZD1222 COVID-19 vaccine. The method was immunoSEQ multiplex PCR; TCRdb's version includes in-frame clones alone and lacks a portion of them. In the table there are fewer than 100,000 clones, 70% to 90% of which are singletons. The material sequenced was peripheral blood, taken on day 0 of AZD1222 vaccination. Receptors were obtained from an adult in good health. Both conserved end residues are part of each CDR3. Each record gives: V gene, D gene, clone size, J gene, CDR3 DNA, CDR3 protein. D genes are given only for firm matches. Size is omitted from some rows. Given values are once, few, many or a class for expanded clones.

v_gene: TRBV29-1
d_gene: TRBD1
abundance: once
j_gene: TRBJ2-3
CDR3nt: TGCAGCGTGGGTTTAACAGGGGGCACAGATACGCAGTATTTT
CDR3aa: CSVGLTGGTDTQYF

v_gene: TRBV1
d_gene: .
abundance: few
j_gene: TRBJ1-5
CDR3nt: TGCACCAGCAGCCAAGTAGGGGTATCCAATCAGCCCCAGCATTTT
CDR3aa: CTSSQVGVSNQPQHF

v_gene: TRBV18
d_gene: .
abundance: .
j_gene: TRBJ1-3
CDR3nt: TGTGCCAGCTCACCCCCAGGGCGGGCTGGAAACACCATATATTTT
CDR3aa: CASSPPGRAGNTIYF

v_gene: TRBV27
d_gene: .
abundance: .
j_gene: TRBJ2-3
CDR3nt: TGTGCCAGCAGTTTATGGCGGGGTCCCAAAGAGGATACGCAGTATTTT
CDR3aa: CASSLWRGPKEDTQYF

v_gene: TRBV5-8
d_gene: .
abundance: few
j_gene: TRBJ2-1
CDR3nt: TGTGCCAGCTCCAAGACATCCTACAATGAGCAGTTCTTC
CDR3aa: CASSKTSYNEQFF

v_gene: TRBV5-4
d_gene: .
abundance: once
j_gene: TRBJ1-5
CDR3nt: TGTGCCAGCAGCTTTGGGGGAAGGGGTCAGCCCCAGCATTTT
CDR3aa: CASSFGGRGQPQHF

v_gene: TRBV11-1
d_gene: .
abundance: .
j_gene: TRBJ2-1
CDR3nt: TGTGCCAGCAGCTTTAGTAGCAGTGGCGAGCAGTTCTTC
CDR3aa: CASSFSSSGEQFF

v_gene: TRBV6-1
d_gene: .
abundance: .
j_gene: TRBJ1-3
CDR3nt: TGTGCCAGCAGTGACGCGAGAAACACCATATATTTT
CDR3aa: CASSDARNTIYF

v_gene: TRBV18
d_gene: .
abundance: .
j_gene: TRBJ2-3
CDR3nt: TGTGCCAGCTCACCACCCGCGACTAGAGGGGATACGCAGTATTTT
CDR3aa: CASSPPATRGDTQYF

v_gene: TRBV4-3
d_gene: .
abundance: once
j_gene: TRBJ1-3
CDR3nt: TGCGCCAGCAGCCAGGGAGCCTCTGGAAACACCATATATTTT
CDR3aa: CASSQGASGNTIYF

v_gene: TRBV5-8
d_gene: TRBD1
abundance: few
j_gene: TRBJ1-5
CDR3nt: TGTGCCAGCAGAAAAGGGACAGTGGGCAATCAGCCCCAGCATTTT
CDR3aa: CASRKGTVGNQPQHF

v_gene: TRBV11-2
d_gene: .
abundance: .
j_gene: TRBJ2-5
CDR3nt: TGTGCCAGCAGCTTAGTGGCCGGCAGCCAAGAGACCCAGTACTTC
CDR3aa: CASSLVAGSQETQYF

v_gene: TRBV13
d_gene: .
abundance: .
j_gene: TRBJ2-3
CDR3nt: TGTGCCAGCAGCCCCCATCCCTCAGATACGCAGTATTTT
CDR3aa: CASSPHPSDTQYF

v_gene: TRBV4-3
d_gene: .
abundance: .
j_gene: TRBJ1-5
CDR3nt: TGCGCCAGCAGCCAAGATAACATGAGCAATCAGCCCCAGCATTTT
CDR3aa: CASSQDNMSNQPQHF

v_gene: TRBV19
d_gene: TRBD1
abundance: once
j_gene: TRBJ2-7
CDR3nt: TGTGCCAGTAGTCCCCTGACAGGGAAGAACTCCTACGAGCAGTACTTC
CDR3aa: CASSPLTGKNSYEQYF

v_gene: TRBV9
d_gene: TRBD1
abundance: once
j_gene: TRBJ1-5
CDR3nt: TGTGCCAGCAGCGCCGACAGGGGGCGGATCGGCCAGCCCCAGCATTTT
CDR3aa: CASSADRGRIGQPQHF

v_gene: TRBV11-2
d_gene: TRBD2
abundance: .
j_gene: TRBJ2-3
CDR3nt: TGTGCCAGCAGCTTAGATAGCGGGAGTGGCACAGATACGCAGTATTTT
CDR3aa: CASSLDSGSGTDTQYF

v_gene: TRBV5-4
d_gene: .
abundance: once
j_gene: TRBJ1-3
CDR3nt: TGTGCCAGCAGCTCAAGTTTATCCGGTGGAAACACCATATATTTT
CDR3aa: CASSSSLSGGNTIYF

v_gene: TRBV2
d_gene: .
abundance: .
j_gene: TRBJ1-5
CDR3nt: TGTGCCAGCAGTGAAGTCAGGGGAGGCAATCAGCCCCAGCATTTT
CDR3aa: CASSEVRGGNQPQHF

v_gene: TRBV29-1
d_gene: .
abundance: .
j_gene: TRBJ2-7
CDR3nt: TGCAGCGCGGACAGTAAAGGCCGGAAAAGGATTTGGGGTCTCTACGAGCAGTACTTC
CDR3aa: CSADSKGRKRIWGLYEQYF

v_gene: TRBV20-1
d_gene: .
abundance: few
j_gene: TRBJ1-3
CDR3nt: TGCAGTGCTAGTCAGCCTATCGGAAACACCATATATTTT
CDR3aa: CSASQPIGNTIYF

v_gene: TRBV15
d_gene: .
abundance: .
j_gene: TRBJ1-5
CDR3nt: TGTGCCACCAGCAGAGATCAGACTAGCAATCAGCCCCAGCATTTT
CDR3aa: CATSRDQTSNQPQHF

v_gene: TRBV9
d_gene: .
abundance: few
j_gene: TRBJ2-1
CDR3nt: TGTGCCAGCAGCGTAGGGGACTACAATGAGCAGTTCTTC
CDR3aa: CASSVGDYNEQFF

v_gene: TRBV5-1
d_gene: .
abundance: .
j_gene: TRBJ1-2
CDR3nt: TGCGCCAGCAGCTTGGACAGAGCTAACTATGGCTACACCTTC
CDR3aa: CASSLDRANYGYTF

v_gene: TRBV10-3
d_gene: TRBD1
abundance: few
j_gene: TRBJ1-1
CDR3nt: TGTGCCATCTCGGGACAGGAGAACACTGAAGCTTTCTTT
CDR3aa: CAISGQENTEAFF

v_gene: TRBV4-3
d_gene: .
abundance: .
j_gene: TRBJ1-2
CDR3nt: TGCGCCAGCAGCCAAGATCGTGGGATAACCCTCTATGGCTACACCTTC
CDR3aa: CASSQDRGITLYGYTF

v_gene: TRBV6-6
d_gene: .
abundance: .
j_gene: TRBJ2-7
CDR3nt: TGTGCCAGCAGCTCCCGGACGGCACGCGAGCAGTACTTC
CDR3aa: CASSSRTAREQYF

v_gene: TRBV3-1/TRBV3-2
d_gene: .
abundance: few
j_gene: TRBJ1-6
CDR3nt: TGTGCCAGCAGCCCGGACAGTCTAAATTCACCCCTCCACTTT
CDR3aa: CASSPDSLNSPLHF

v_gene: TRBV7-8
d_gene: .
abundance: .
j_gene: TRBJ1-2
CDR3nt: TGTGCCAGCAGCTTAGCGCCCTGGGATAACTATGGCTACACCTTC
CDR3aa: CASSLAPWDNYGYTF

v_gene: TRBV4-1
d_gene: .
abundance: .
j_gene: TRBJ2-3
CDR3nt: TGCGCCAGCAGCCGAGCGGCAAGCACAGATACGCAGTATTTT
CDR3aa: CASSRAASTDTQYF

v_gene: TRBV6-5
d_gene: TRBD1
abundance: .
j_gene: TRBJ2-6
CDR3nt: TGTGCCAGCAGGGGGACAGCCGGGGCCAACGTCCTGACTTTC
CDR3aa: CASRGTAGANVLTF

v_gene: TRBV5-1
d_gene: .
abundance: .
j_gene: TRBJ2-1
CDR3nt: TGCGCCAGCAGCCTAACGATAGGATACAACAATGAGCAGTTCTTC
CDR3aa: CASSLTIGYNNEQFF

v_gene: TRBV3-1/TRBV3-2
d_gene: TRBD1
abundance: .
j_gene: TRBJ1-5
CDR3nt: TGTGCCAGCAGCCATATGTCCGTGACAGGGGATCAGCCCCAGCATTTT
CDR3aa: CASSHMSVTGDQPQHF

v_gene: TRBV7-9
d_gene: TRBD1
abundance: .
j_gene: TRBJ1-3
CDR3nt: TGTGCCAGCAGCTTAGGGACAGGGGTGAAAACTGGAAACACCATATATTTT
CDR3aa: CASSLGTGVKTGNTIYF

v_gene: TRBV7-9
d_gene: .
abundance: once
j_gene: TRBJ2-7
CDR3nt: TGTGCCAGCAGCCTAGGCGGGACCTACGAGCAGTACTTC
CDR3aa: CASSLGGTYEQYF

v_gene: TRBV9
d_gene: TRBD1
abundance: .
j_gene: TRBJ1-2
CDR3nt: TGTGCCAGCAGCGCCTACATAGGGGGCGGCTACACCTTC
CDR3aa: CASSAYIGGGYTF

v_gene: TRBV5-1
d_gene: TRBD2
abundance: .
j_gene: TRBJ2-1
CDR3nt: TGCGCCAGCAGTACCGGGGGGGCGGAATACAATGAGCAGTTCTTC
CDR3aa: CASSTGGAEYNEQFF

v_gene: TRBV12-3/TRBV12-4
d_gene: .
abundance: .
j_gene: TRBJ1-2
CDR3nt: TGTGCCAGCAGCATAGGACACCGGGAGGGCTACACCTTC
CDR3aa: CASSIGHREGYTF

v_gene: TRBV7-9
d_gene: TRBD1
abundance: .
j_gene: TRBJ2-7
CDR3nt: TGTGCCAGCAGCTTACTCCGACAGGGCGAGCAGTACTTC
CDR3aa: CASSLLRQGEQYF

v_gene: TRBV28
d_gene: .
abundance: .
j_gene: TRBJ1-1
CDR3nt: TGTGCCAGCCAGATGAACACTGAAGCTTTCTTT
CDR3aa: CASQMNTEAFF

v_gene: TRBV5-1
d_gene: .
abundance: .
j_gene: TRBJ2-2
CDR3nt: TGCGCCAGCAGCACGACTGTTGGGGAGCTGTTTTTT
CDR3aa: CASSTTVGELFF

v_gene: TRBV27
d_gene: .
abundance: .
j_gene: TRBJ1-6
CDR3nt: TGTGCCAGCATGGGGGCCTCCTATAATTCACCCCTCCACTTT
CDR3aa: CASMGASYNSPLHF

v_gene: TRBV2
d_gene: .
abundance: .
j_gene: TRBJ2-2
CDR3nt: TGTGCCAGCAAACCAGAATACACCGGGGAGCTGTTTTTT
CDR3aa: CASKPEYTGELFF

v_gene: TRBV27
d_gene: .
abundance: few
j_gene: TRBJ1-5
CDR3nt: TGTGCCAGCAGCCCCCGGGGGGGCAATCAGCCCCAGCATTTT
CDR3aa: CASSPRGGNQPQHF

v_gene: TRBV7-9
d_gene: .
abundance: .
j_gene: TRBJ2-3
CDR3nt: TGTGCCAGCAGCATCGGAGGAGGGGGTGATACGCAGTATTTT
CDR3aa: CASSIGGGGDTQYF

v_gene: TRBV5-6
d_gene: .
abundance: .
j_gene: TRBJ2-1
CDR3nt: TGTGCCAGCAGCTTGAGGTACAATGAGCAGTTCTTC
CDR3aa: CASSLRYNEQFF

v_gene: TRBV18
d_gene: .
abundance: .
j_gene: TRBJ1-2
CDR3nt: TGTGCCAGCTCACCACCGGGAAGGTTAAGCTATGGCTACACCTTC
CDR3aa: CASSPPGRLSYGYTF

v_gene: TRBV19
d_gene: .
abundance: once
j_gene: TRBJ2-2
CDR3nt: TGTGCCAGTAGTATCATAGGCACCGGGGAGCTGTTTTTT
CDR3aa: CASSIIGTGELFF